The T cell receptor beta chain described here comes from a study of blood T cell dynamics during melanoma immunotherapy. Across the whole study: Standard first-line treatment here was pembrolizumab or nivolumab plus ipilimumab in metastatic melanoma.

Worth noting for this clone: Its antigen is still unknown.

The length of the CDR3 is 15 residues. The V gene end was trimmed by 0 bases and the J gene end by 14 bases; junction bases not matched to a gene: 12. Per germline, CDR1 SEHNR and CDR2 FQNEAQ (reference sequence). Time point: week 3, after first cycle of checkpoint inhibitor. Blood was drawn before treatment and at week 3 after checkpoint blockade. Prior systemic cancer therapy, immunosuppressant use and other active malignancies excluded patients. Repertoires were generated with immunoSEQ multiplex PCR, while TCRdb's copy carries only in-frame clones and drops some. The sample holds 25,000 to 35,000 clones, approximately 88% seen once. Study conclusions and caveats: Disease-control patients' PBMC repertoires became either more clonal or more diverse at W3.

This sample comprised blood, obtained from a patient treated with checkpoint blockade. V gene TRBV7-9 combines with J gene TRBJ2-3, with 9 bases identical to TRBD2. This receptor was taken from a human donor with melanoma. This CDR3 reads CASSLATAQREVWYF. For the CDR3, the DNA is TGTGCCAGCAGCTTAGCTACGGCCCAGCGGGAGGTTTGGTATTTT.